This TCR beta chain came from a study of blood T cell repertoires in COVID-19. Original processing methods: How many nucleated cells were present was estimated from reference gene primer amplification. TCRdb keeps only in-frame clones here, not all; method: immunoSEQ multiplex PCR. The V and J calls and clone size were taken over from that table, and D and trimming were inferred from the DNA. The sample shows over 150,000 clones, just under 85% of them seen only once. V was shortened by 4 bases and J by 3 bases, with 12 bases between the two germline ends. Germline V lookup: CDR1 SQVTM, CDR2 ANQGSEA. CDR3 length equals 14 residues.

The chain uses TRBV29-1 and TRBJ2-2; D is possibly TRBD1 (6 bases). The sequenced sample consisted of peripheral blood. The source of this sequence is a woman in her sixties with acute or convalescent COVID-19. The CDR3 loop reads CSVVRPGDTGELFF. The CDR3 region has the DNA TGCAGCGTTGTGAGGCCAGGGGACACCGGGGAGCTGTTTTTT.